This T cell receptor beta chain comes out of a study of blood T cell repertoires in COVID-19. The data were produced by immunoSEQ multiplex PCR, yet TCRdb's version contains in-frame clones alone and is incomplete. The table records some 280,000 clones, roughly 90% of them present only once. This clone came up a few times. The specimen was peripheral blood. This TCR came from a woman aged 25 to 39 with active or convalescent COVID-19.

CDR3 DNA: TGTGCCAGCAGTTCGAACATGAACACTGAAGCTTTCTTT. This translates into CASSSNMNTEAFF. This chain connects TRBV27 to TRBJ1-1; no clear D. Trimming took 4 bases from V and 0 from J, leaving 6 bases between them. This CDR3 spans 13 amino acids. CDR1 is MNHEY, CDR2 SMNVEV, per germline (reference sequence).